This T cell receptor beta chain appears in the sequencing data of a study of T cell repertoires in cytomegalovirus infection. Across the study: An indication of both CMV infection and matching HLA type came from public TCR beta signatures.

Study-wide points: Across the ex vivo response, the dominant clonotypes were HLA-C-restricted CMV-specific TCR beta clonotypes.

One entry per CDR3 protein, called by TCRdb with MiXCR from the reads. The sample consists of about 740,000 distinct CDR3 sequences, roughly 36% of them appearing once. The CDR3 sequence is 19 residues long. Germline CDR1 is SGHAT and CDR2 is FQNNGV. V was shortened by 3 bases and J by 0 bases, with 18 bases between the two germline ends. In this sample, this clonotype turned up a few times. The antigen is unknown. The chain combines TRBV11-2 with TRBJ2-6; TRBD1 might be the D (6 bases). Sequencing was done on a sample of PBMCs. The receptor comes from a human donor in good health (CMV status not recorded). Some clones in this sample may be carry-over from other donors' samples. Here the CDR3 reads CASSFTAGALSSGANVLTF. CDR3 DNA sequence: TGTGCCAGCAGCTTTACGGCAGGGGCTTTGAGCTCTGGGGCCAACGTCCTGACTTTC.